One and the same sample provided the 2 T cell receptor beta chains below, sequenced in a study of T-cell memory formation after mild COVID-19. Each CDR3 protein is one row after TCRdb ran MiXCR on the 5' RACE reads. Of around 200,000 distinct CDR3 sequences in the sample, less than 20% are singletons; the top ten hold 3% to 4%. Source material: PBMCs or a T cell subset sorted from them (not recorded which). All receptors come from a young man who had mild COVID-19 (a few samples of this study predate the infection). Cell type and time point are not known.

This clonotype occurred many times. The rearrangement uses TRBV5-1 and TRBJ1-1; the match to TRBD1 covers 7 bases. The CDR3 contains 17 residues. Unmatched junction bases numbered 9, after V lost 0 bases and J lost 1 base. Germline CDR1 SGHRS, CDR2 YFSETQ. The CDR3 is CASSLGPRQGGNTEAFF. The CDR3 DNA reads TGCGCCAGCAGCTTGGGGCCTCGACAGGGAGGGAACACTGAAGCTTTCTTT.

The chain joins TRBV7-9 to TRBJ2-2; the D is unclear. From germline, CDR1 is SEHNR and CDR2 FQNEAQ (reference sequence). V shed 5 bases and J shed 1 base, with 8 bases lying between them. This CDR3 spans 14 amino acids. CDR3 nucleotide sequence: TGTGCCAGCAGCCCGACATGGAACACCGGGGAGCTGTTTTTT. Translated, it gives CASSPTWNTGELFF. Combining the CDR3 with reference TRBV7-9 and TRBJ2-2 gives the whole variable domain DTGVSQNPRHKITKRGQNVTFRCDPISEHNRLYWYRQTLGQGPEFLTYFQNEAQLEKSRLLSDRFSAERPKGSFSTLEIQRTEQGDSAMYLCASSPTWNTGELFFGEGSRLTVL.